This TCR beta chain derives from a study of cytomegalovirus exposure and HLA in healthy donors. Overall study findings and caveats: Near-uniform donor sequencing depth was presumed by presence/absence analyses.

From germline, CDR1 is PRHDT and CDR2 FYEKMQ (reference sequence). The V and J ends lost 3 bases and 0 bases, in that order; junction bases with no gene match: 6. The CDR3 has 16 residues. PCR employed 60 Vbeta and 13 Jbeta primers. Measured with immunoSEQ multiplex PCR; TCRdb has only the in-frame clones, and not every one. Among approximately 99,000 clones listed, 73% were seen once. Turning to this clone: Its target is not known.

The rearrangement uses TRBV13 and TRBJ2-7; 9 nucleotides agree with TRBD1. The source of this sequence is a man aged 40-50 years in good health and CMV-seronegative. Sequenced input: PBMCs. Written as DNA, the CDR3 is TGTGCCAGCAGCTTCGGGACAGGGATCAGCTCCTACGAGCAGTACTTC. It translates to CASSFGTGISSYEQYF. Based on the CDR3 plus reference TRBV13 and TRBJ2-7, the full variable domain is AAGVIQSPRHLIKEKRETATLKCYPIPRHDTVYWYQQGPGQDPQFLISFYEKMQSDKGSIPDRFSAQQFSDYHSELNMSSLELGDSALYFCASSFGTGISSYEQYFGPGTRLTVT.